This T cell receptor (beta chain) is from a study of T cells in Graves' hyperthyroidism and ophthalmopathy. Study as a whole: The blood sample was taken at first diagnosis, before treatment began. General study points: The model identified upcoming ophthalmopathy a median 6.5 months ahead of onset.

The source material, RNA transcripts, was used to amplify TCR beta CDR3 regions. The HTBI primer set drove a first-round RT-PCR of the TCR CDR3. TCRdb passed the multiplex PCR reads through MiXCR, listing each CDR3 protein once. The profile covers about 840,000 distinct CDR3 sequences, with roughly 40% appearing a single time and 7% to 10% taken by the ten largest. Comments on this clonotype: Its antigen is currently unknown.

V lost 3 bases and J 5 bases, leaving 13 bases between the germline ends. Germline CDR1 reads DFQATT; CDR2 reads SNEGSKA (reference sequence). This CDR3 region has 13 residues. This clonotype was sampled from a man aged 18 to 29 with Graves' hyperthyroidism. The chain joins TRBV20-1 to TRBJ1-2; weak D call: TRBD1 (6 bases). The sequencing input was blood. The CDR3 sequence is CSASQTGSYGYTF. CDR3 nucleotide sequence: TGCAGTGCTAGTCAGACAGGCTCATATGGCTACACCTTC.